This note documents a single TCR beta chain sequence. The antigen is undetermined. This record belongs to a study of T cell responses to AZD1222 COVID-19 vaccine. The overall study: Second-dose timings of about 4 or about 12 weeks were pooled.

Generated by immunoSEQ multiplex PCR, the TCRdb table keeps only in-frame clones and is missing some. The data show around 100,000 clones, just over 85% seen once. Notes on the study in general: Along spike, vaccine-associated CD4 TCRs were found throughout, with dominance at 160-218 and 743-854. White British donors predominated, females outnumbered males, and clonal diversity was possibly underestimated. Receipt of two AZD1222 doses was followed by a rise in Spike-specific TCR breadth and depth.

The sequence came from an adult in good health. The sequencing used peripheral blood, collected on day 0 of AZD1222 vaccination.

CDR3 DNA: TGTGCCAGCAGCAAAGTCCCGGTGAGAAACGTTGGCTACACCTTC. Protein product: CASSKVPVRNVGYTF. The V call is TRBV21-1, the J call TRBJ1-2. TRBV21-1 is a listed pseudogene. This CDR3 contains 15 residues.